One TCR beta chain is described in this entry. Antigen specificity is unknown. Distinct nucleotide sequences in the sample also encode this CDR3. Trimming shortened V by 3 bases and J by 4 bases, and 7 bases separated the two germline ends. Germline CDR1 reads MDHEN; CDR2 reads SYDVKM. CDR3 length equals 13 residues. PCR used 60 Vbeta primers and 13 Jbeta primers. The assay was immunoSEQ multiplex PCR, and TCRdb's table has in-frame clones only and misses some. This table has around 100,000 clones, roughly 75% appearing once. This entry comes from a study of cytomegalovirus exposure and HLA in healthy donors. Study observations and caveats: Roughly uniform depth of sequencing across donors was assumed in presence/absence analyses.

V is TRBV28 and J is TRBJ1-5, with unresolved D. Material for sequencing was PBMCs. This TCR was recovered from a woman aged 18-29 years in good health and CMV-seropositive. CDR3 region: CASSFTGNQPQHF. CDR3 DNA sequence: TGTGCCAGCAGTTTTACGGGTAATCAGCCCCAGCATTTT.